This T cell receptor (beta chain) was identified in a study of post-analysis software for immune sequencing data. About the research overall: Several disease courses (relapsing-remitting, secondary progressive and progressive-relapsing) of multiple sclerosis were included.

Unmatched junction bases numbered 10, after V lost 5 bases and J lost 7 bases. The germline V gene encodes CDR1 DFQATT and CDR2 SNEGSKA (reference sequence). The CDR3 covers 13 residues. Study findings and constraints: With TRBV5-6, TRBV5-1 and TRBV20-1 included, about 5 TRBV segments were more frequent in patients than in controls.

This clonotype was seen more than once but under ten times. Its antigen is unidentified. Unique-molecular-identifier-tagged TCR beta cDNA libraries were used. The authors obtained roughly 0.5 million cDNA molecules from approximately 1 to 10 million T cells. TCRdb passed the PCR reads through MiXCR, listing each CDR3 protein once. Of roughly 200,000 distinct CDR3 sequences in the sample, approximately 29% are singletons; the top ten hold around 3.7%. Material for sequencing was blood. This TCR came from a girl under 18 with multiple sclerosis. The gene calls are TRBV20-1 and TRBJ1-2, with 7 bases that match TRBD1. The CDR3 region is CSAHSGGRGGYTF. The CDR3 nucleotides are TGCAGTGCTCACTCAGGGGGGCGCGGTGGCTACACCTTC.